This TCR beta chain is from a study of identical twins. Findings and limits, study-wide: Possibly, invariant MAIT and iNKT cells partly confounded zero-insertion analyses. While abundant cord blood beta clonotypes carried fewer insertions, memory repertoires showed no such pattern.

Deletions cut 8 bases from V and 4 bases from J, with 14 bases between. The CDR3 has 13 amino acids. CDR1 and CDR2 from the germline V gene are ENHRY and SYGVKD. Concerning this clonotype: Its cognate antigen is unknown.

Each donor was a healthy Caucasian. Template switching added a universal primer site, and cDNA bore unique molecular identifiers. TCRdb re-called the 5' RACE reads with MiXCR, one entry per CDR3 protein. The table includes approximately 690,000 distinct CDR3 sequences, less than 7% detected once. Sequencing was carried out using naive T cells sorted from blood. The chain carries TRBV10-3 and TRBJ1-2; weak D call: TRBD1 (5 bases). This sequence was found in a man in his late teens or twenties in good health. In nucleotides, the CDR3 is TGTGCCATCGGGGGGGGATCCGGCTATGGCTACACCTTC. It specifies CAIGGGSGYGYTF.